A selection of T cell receptor beta chains follows, all from one sample in a study of OX40 agonist ivuxolimab in advanced cancers. TCRdb keeps only in-frame clones here, not all; method: immunoSEQ multiplex PCR. The data hold about 47,000 clones, with under 90% observed a single time. Sequencing was performed on CD4+ or CD8+ T cells sorted from blood, taken in a trial of the OX40 agonist ivuxolimab. These receptors were taken from an adult with an advanced solid tumor such as melanoma, head and neck, liver or kidney cancer. Each CDR3 is given with its conserved first and last residue. D genes are given only for firm matches. Clone size is given for some rows only: seen once, a few or many times, or a class if the clone is expanded.

V gene: TRBV6-1; D gene: TRBD2; J gene: TRBJ2-7; clone size: NA; CDR3 protein: CASSARLAAYEQYF; CDR3 DNA: TGTGCCAGCAGTGCCCGACTAGCGGCCTACGAGCAGTACTTC
V gene: TRBV7-8; D gene: NA; J gene: TRBJ1-5; clone size: few; CDR3 protein: CASSLANDQPQHF; CDR3 DNA: TGTGCCAGCAGCTTAGCTAACGATCAGCCCCAGCATTTT
V gene: TRBV7-7; D gene: NA; J gene: TRBJ2-5; clone size: NA; CDR3 protein: CASSLDMEETQYF; CDR3 DNA: TGTGCTAGCAGCTTAGATATGGAAGAGACCCAGTACTTC
V gene: TRBV27; D gene: NA; J gene: TRBJ2-1; clone size: NA; CDR3 protein: CASAVTVSYNEQFF; CDR3 DNA: TGTGCCAGCGCGGTGACTGTATCCTACAATGAGCAGTTCTTC
V gene: TRBV7-9; D gene: TRBD2; J gene: TRBJ2-7; clone size: NA; CDR3 protein: CASSSRTSGSHYEQYF; CDR3 DNA: TGTGCCAGCAGCTCACGGACTAGCGGATCCCATTACGAGCAGTACTTC
V gene: TRBV28; D gene: NA; J gene: TRBJ2-1; clone size: NA; CDR3 protein: CASSHRIYNEQFF; CDR3 DNA: TGTGCCAGCAGCCACCGAATTTACAATGAGCAGTTCTTC
V gene: TRBV7-6; D gene: NA; J gene: TRBJ2-7; clone size: NA; CDR3 protein: CASSLAEGPNYEQYF; CDR3 DNA: TGTGCCAGCAGCTTAGCGGAGGGGCCAAACTACGAGCAGTACTTC
V gene: TRBV27; D gene: TRBD1; J gene: TRBJ2-1; clone size: NA; CDR3 protein: CASSLTGQGYNEQFF; CDR3 DNA: TGTGCCAGCAGTTTAACGGGACAGGGTTACAATGAGCAGTTCTTC
V gene: TRBV29-1; D gene: TRBD1; J gene: TRBJ2-3; clone size: NA; CDR3 protein: CSAVDRGLYTDTQYF; CDR3 DNA: TGCAGCGCCGTGGACAGGGGTCTTTACACAGATACGCAGTATTTT
V gene: TRBV2; D gene: NA; J gene: TRBJ1-3; clone size: NA; CDR3 protein: CASRTGGNTIYF; CDR3 DNA: TGTGCCAGCAGAACAGGCGGAAACACCATATATTTT
V gene: TRBV5-1; D gene: NA; J gene: TRBJ2-1; clone size: NA; CDR3 protein: CASSPIENEQFF; CDR3 DNA: TGCGCCAGCAGCCCGATAGAGAATGAGCAGTTCTTC
V gene: TRBV6-6; D gene: NA; J gene: TRBJ2-3; clone size: NA; CDR3 protein: CASSYGRPGTDTQYF; CDR3 DNA: TGTGCCAGCAGTTACGGGCGGCCAGGTACAGATACGCAGTATTTT
V gene: TRBV10-1; D gene: TRBD2; J gene: TRBJ2-2; clone size: NA; CDR3 protein: CASSDGIAGALAGELFF; CDR3 DNA: TGCGCCAGCAGTGATGGTATAGCGGGAGCACTTGCCGGGGAGCTGTTTTTT
V gene: TRBV4-2; D gene: NA; J gene: TRBJ2-1; clone size: NA; CDR3 protein: CASSQGLQGRVSSYNEQFF; CDR3 DNA: TGTGCCAGCAGCCAAGGGCTCCAGGGACGGGTGAGCTCCTACAATGAGCAGTTCTTC
V gene: TRBV7-9; D gene: NA; J gene: TRBJ2-5; clone size: NA; CDR3 protein: CASSFPITGQETQYF; CDR3 DNA: TGTGCCAGCAGCTTCCCTATAACAGGGCAAGAGACCCAGTACTTC
V gene: TRBV19; D gene: NA; J gene: TRBJ2-7; clone size: once; CDR3 protein: CASSIFAGRTSTYEQYF; CDR3 DNA: TGTGCCAGTAGTATCTTCGCGGGTCGAACCTCGACCTACGAGCAGTACTTC
V gene: TRBV5-1; D gene: NA; J gene: TRBJ2-1; clone size: NA; CDR3 protein: CASSLGTASSYNEQFF; CDR3 DNA: TGCGCCAGCAGCTTGGGGACAGCCTCCTCCTACAATGAGCAGTTCTTC
V gene: TRBV27; D gene: NA; J gene: TRBJ2-7; clone size: once; CDR3 protein: CASREGATYEQYF; CDR3 DNA: TGTGCCAGCAGGGAGGGAGCCACCTACGAGCAGTACTTC
V gene: TRBV5-1; D gene: NA; J gene: TRBJ2-5; clone size: once; CDR3 protein: CASSDTFKAETQYF; CDR3 DNA: TGCGCCAGCAGCGATACCTTCAAGGCAGAGACCCAGTACTTC
V gene: TRBV7-9; D gene: NA; J gene: TRBJ2-2; clone size: NA; CDR3 protein: CASSTPREDTGELFF; CDR3 DNA: TGTGCCAGCAGTACTCCCCGGGAAGACACCGGGGAGCTGTTTTTT
V gene: TRBV7-9; D gene: NA; J gene: TRBJ1-1; clone size: NA; CDR3 protein: CASSLELWGPKSEAFF; CDR3 DNA: TGTGCCAGCAGCTTAGAACTGTGGGGGCCAAAATCTGAAGCTTTCTTT
V gene: TRBV7-9; D gene: TRBD1; J gene: TRBJ2-1; clone size: NA; CDR3 protein: CASSAPRTGTEQFF; CDR3 DNA: TGTGCCAGCAGCGCTCCGAGGACAGGGACTGAGCAGTTCTTC
V gene: TRBV27; D gene: NA; J gene: TRBJ2-7; clone size: NA; CDR3 protein: CASRLLQGTSYEQYF; CDR3 DNA: TGTGCCAGCAGGCTGTTGCAGGGGACGTCCTACGAGCAGTACTTC
V gene: TRBV6-1; D gene: NA; J gene: TRBJ1-2; clone size: NA; CDR3 protein: CASRDLQEDYGYTF; CDR3 DNA: TGTGCCAGCAGGGATTTGCAGGAAGACTATGGCTACACCTTC
V gene: TRBV11-3; D gene: TRBD1; J gene: TRBJ2-7; clone size: few; CDR3 protein: CASSPGTADSYEQYF; CDR3 DNA: TGTGCCAGCAGCCCAGGGACAGCCGACTCCTACGAGCAGTACTTC
V gene: TRBV6-5; D gene: NA; J gene: TRBJ2-7; clone size: NA; CDR3 protein: CASSSPVGGGWEQYF; CDR3 DNA: TGTGCCAGCAGCTCCCCCGTAGGGGGAGGGTGGGAGCAGTACTTC
V gene: TRBV7-9; D gene: NA; J gene: TRBJ2-7; clone size: NA; CDR3 protein: CASSPGQFEQYF; CDR3 DNA: TGTGCCAGCAGCCCAGGACAGTTCGAGCAGTACTTC
V gene: TRBV12-5; D gene: TRBD1; J gene: TRBJ2-1; clone size: NA; CDR3 protein: CASGPSGGREEQFF; CDR3 DNA: TGTGCTAGTGGGCCCTCAGGGGGCAGGGAGGAGCAGTTCTTC
V gene: TRBV7-6; D gene: NA; J gene: TRBJ2-7; clone size: NA; CDR3 protein: CASSPGSGYEQYF; CDR3 DNA: TGTGCCAGCAGCCCAGGTAGTGGGTACGAGCAGTACTTC
V gene: TRBV21-1; D gene: NA; J gene: TRBJ2-4; clone size: NA; CDR3 protein: CASSKALTEGPQGHIQYF; CDR3 DNA: TGTGCCAGCAGCAAAGCTCTTACTGAGGGACCCCAGGGTCACATTCAGTACTTC
V gene: TRBV5-6; D gene: TRBD1; J gene: TRBJ2-7; clone size: NA; CDR3 protein: CASSLSDRTWYEQYF; CDR3 DNA: TGTGCCAGCAGCTTGTCGGACAGGACTTGGTACGAGCAGTACTTC
V gene: TRBV5-4; D gene: TRBD2; J gene: TRBJ2-1; clone size: NA; CDR3 protein: CASSAPGLAANEQFF; CDR3 DNA: TGTGCCAGCAGCGCGCCGGGACTAGCGGCCAATGAGCAGTTCTTC
V gene: TRBV10-1; D gene: TRBD1; J gene: TRBJ1-1; clone size: NA; CDR3 protein: CASSPTGTGNTEAFF; CDR3 DNA: TGCGCCAGCAGTCCTACCGGGACAGGGAACACTGAAGCTTTCTTT
V gene: TRBV28; D gene: TRBD1; J gene: TRBJ2-5; clone size: NA; CDR3 protein: CASSLRTGGWETQYF; CDR3 DNA: TGTGCCAGCAGTTTACGGACAGGGGGGTGGGAGACCCAGTACTTC
V gene: TRBV7-8; D gene: NA; J gene: TRBJ1-2; clone size: NA; CDR3 protein: CASSFGNFGYTF; CDR3 DNA: TGTGCCAGCAGCTTTGGGAACTTTGGCTACACCTTC
V gene: TRBV14; D gene: TRBD2; J gene: TRBJ2-7; clone size: NA; CDR3 protein: CASSQDPRLAGAHSYEQYF; CDR3 DNA: TGTGCCAGCAGCCAAGATCCGAGACTAGCGGGGGCCCACTCCTACGAGCAGTACTTC
V gene: TRBV7-9; D gene: NA; J gene: TRBJ2-2; clone size: NA; CDR3 protein: CASSLDPTVGVGFVGELFF; CDR3 DNA: TGTGCCAGCAGCTTAGACCCTACCGTCGGGGTTGGGTTCGTCGGGGAGCTGTTTTTT
V gene: TRBV5-6; D gene: NA; J gene: TRBJ2-2; clone size: NA; CDR3 protein: CASSLGGPGELFF; CDR3 DNA: TGTGCCAGCAGCTTGGGGGGCCCCGGGGAGCTGTTTTTT
V gene: TRBV7-2; D gene: NA; J gene: TRBJ1-5; clone size: NA; CDR3 protein: CASSLFGFGGNQPQHF; CDR3 DNA: TGTGCCAGCAGCTTATTTGGGTTTGGAGGCAATCAGCCCCAGCATTTT
V gene: TRBV11-2; D gene: NA; J gene: TRBJ2-7; clone size: NA; CDR3 protein: CASSLVQVPYEQYF; CDR3 DNA: TGTGCCAGCAGCTTAGTTCAGGTCCCCTACGAGCAGTACTTC
V gene: TRBV6-1; D gene: NA; J gene: TRBJ2-7; clone size: few; CDR3 protein: CASSEIPGRGRNEQYF; CDR3 DNA: TGTGCCAGCAGTGAAATACCCGGCAGGGGAAGGAACGAGCAGTACTTC
V gene: TRBV27; D gene: NA; J gene: TRBJ2-7; clone size: NA; CDR3 protein: CASSLGGTYEQYF; CDR3 DNA: TGTGCCAGCAGCCTAGGCGGGACCTACGAGCAGTACTTC
V gene: TRBV6-6; D gene: NA; J gene: TRBJ1-5; clone size: NA; CDR3 protein: CASSYSGVGQPQHF; CDR3 DNA: TGTGCCAGCAGTTACTCGGGGGTGGGTCAGCCCCAGCATTTT
V gene: TRBV19; D gene: NA; J gene: TRBJ1-5; clone size: NA; CDR3 protein: CASSYRAPIQPQHF; CDR3 DNA: TGTGCCAGTAGTTACAGGGCTCCGATTCAGCCCCAGCATTTT
V gene: TRBV27; D gene: NA; J gene: TRBJ2-1; clone size: NA; CDR3 protein: CASSSPGASSYNEQFF; CDR3 DNA: TGTGCCAGCAGCTCTCCAGGGGCTAGCTCCTACAATGAGCAGTTCTTC
V gene: TRBV10-3; D gene: NA; J gene: TRBJ1-5; clone size: NA; CDR3 protein: CAISETGVSNQPQHF; CDR3 DNA: TGTGCCATCAGTGAGACTGGCGTTTCCAATCAGCCCCAGCATTTT
V gene: TRBV7-9; D gene: TRBD2; J gene: TRBJ2-7; clone size: NA; CDR3 protein: CASTSGLSSYEQYF; CDR3 DNA: TGTGCCAGTACTAGCGGCCTTAGCTCCTACGAGCAGTACTTC
V gene: TRBV7-7; D gene: NA; J gene: TRBJ2-3; clone size: NA; CDR3 protein: CASSRSDRTSDTQYF; CDR3 DNA: TGTGCCAGCAGCCGTAGCGACAGGACTTCTGATACGCAGTATTTT
V gene: TRBV5-6; D gene: NA; J gene: TRBJ2-1; clone size: NA; CDR3 protein: CASSPTEGIRNEQFF; CDR3 DNA: TGTGCCAGCAGCCCTACTGAGGGGATCCGCAATGAGCAGTTCTTC
V gene: TRBV5-3; D gene: NA; J gene: TRBJ2-7; clone size: NA; CDR3 protein: CASSLSEGGEQYF; CDR3 DNA: TGTGCCAGCAGCTTAAGCGAGGGTGGCGAGCAGTACTTC
V gene: TRBV7-6; D gene: NA; J gene: TRBJ2-7; clone size: NA; CDR3 protein: CASSLGAGQPSYEQYF; CDR3 DNA: TGTGCCAGCAGCCTAGGGGCGGGACAGCCCTCCTACGAGCAGTACTTC
V gene: TRBV9; D gene: NA; J gene: TRBJ2-6; clone size: NA; CDR3 protein: CASSEGAGANVLTF; CDR3 DNA: TGTGCCAGCAGCGAGGGGGCTGGGGCCAACGTCCTGACTTTC
V gene: TRBV7-9; D gene: TRBD1; J gene: TRBJ1-3; clone size: NA; CDR3 protein: CASSQRQGASGNTIYF; CDR3 DNA: TGTGCCAGCAGCCAGCGACAGGGGGCTTCTGGAAACACCATATATTTT
V gene: TRBV4-1; D gene: NA; J gene: TRBJ1-5; clone size: NA; CDR3 protein: CASSQDVQGNQPQHF; CDR3 DNA: TGCGCCAGCAGCCAAGATGTCCAGGGCAATCAGCCCCAGCATTTT
V gene: TRBV11-2; D gene: NA; J gene: TRBJ2-7; clone size: NA; CDR3 protein: CASSLAEGPPYEQYF; CDR3 DNA: TGTGCCAGCAGCTTAGCAGAGGGGCCTCCATACGAGCAGTACTTC
V gene: TRBV19; D gene: TRBD2; J gene: TRBJ2-3; clone size: NA; CDR3 protein: CASSPNSGGTTDTQYF; CDR3 DNA: TGTGCCAGTAGTCCGAATAGCGGGGGGACCACAGATACGCAGTATTTT
V gene: TRBV19; D gene: NA; J gene: TRBJ1-1; clone size: medium-sized; CDR3 protein: CASSIMVSQNTEAFF; CDR3 DNA: TGTGCCAGTAGTATAATGGTCAGTCAAAACACTGAAGCTTTCTTT
V gene: TRBV13; D gene: NA; J gene: TRBJ2-7; clone size: NA; CDR3 protein: CASSLGAAYEQYF; CDR3 DNA: TGTGCCAGCAGCTTAGGGGCGGCCTACGAGCAGTACTTC
V gene: TRBV27; D gene: TRBD2; J gene: TRBJ2-7; clone size: NA; CDR3 protein: CASSSLRSSGTFYEQYF; CDR3 DNA: TGTGCCAGCAGTTCCCTGCGCTCTAGCGGGACTTTCTACGAGCAGTACTTC